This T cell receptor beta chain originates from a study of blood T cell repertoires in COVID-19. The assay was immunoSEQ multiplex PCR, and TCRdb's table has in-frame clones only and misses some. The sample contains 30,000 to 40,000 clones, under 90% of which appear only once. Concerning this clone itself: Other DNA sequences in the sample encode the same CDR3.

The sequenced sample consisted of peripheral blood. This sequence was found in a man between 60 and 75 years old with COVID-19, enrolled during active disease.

The chain's CDR3 is CASSITANTEAFF. The CDR3 DNA reads TGTGCCAGTAGTATAACAGCGAACACTGAAGCTTTCTTT. The rearrangement uses TRBV19 and TRBJ1-1; D ambiguous. Between the trimmed V and J ends, which lost 2 bases and 1 base, there was a span of 5 bases. The germline CDR1 and CDR2 sequences are LNHDA and SQIVND (reference sequence). The CDR3 length is 13 residues.